Following are 26 T cell receptor beta chains from one sample sequenced in a study of CD8+ T cells in alopecia areata. cDNA serving as the sequencing template came from extracted, reverse transcribed RNA. Only in-frame clones appear in the TCRdb table, and some are missing; sequencing was by immunoSEQ multiplex PCR. Among roughly 73,000 clones listed, 29% were seen once. Treatment: oral pan-JAK inhibitor, 5-10 mg twice daily. The source was CD8+ T cells sorted from blood, collected at week 4, from a patient treated with tofacitinib. These receptor sequences come from a human donor with alopecia areata.

This clone was seen more than once but under ten times. This same CDR3 is encoded by further DNA sequences in the sample. The genes are TRBV9 and TRBJ2-7; the match to TRBD1 covers 7 bases. CDR1 SGDLS and CDR2 YYNGEE come from the germline V gene. This CDR3 is 14 amino acids long. V lost 0 bases to trimming and J lost 1 base; unmatched junction nucleotides: 1. DNA of the CDR3: TGTGCCAGCAGCGTAGGGGACAGATCCTACGAGCAGTACTTC. Translating gives CASSVGDRSYEQYF.

The CDR3 loop reads CSVDGSASGPGGQETQYF. The CDR3, as DNA: TGCAGCGTTGACGGGTCGGCTAGCGGTCCTGGGGGCCAAGAGACCCAGTACTTC. This sequence joins TRBV29-1 and TRBJ2-5, with 7 bases identical to TRBD2. V dropped 3 bases and J dropped 1; count of bases not matched to a gene: 17. This CDR3 has 18 amino acids. Germline-derived CDR1 and CDR2 are SQVTM and ANQGSEA.

This clone was counted only a few times. The chain couples TRBV25-1 to TRBJ1-5; 7 bases agree with TRBD1. Germline CDR1 and CDR2: MGHDK and SYGVNS. The J segment lost 11 bases and the V segment lost 6 bases, leaving 7 bases of the junction unmatched. The CDR3 extends over 12 amino acids. The chain's CDR3 is CASSAQGVTQHF. CDR3 DNA: TGTGCCAGCAGCGCCCAGGGGGTAACCCAGCATTTT.

The chain employs TRBV4-1 and TRBJ1-2; D call uncertain. There are 16 residues in the CDR3. The germline V and J ends were trimmed by 0 bases and 4 bases, with 15 bases remaining between them. Looked up from germline, CDR1 is MGHRA and CDR2 is YSYEKL. The CDR3, as DNA: TGCGCCAGCAGCCAAGATACGGAAGAAAGGATCTATGGCTACACCTTC. This translates into CASSQDTEERIYGYTF.

In this sample, this clone turned up many times. Here the CDR3 DNA reads TGTGCCAGCAGCCGTACAGGGGACACTGAAGCTTTCTTT. Protein sequence: CASSRTGDTEAFF. The chain uses TRBV14 and TRBJ1-1, with 7 bases matching TRBD1. This CDR3 has 13 amino acids. V was pared by 4 bases and J by 3 bases, with 2 bases of the junction left unmatched. Per the germline V gene, CDR1 is SGHDN and CDR2 is FVKESK.

This clone was seen only once. V is TRBV5-4 and J is TRBJ2-4; perhaps TRBD2 as D (5 bases). CDR3 length equals 14 residues. V was clipped by 4 bases and J by 0 bases, with 8 bases between them. The V gene's germline CDR1 is SGHNT and CDR2 YYREEE (reference sequence). The chain's CDR3 is CASSQGLAKNIQYF. CDR3 nucleotides: TGTGCCAGCAGCCAAGGACTAGCCAAAAACATTCAGTACTTC.

This clone was picked up a small number of times. The J gene is TRBJ2-5, the V gene TRBV7-9, with D uncertain. There are 14 residues in the CDR3. With 0 bases removed from V and 1 base from J, the gap between germline ends came to 6 bases. Germline V gene sequence: CDR1 SEHNR, CDR2 FQNEAQ (reference sequence). The CDR3 region is CASSLAASQETQYF. The CDR3 DNA follows: TGTGCCAGCAGCTTAGCGGCCAGCCAAGAGACCCAGTACTTC.

J is TRBJ2-2 and V is TRBV4-2, with D maybe TRBD1 (6 bases). This CDR3 is 17 amino acids long. The V gene's germline CDR1 is LGHNA and CDR2 YNFKEQ. The V end was cut by 4 bases, the J end by 6 bases, with 21 bases between. The CDR3 spells CASSPPGHTTVPGELFF. CDR3 coding DNA: TGTGCCAGCAGCCCGCCGGGACACACAACAGTGCCCGGGGAGCTGTTTTTT.

This clone was detected only a few times. Written as DNA, the CDR3 is TGTGCCAGCACCCCGGCCCGGGACAAGCCTGAAAAACTGTTTTTT. Its protein is CASTPARDKPEKLFF. V is TRBV27 and J is TRBJ1-4, with D possibly TRBD1 on 6 matching bases. The CDR3 is 15 residues long. V was pared by 7 bases and J by 7 bases, with 19 bases between. Germline assignment: CDR1 MNHEY and CDR2 SMNVEV (reference sequence).

The chain uses TRBV29-1 and TRBJ2-1, with D perhaps matching TRBD2 (5 bases). The CDR3 consists of 14 residues. Germline CDR1 SQVTM, CDR2 ANQGSEA. Trimming removed 1 base from V and 4 bases from J, with 11 bases in between. Here the CDR3 reads CSVEVGVVYNEQFF. Here the CDR3 DNA reads TGCAGCGTTGAAGTGGGAGTGGTTTACAATGAGCAGTTCTTC.

The chain has TRBV27 and TRBJ1-1; perhaps TRBD1 as D (6 bases). CDR3 size: 13 residues. Germline CDR1 reads MNHEY; CDR2 reads SMNVEV (reference sequence). The V gene lost 0 bases and the J gene lost 4 bases, with 6 bases spanning the gap. As DNA, the CDR3 is TGTGCCAGCAGTTTATCCAGGGGCACTGAAGCTTTCTTT. Protein product: CASSLSRGTEAFF.

V gene TRBV30 combines with J gene TRBJ2-1, with 9 positions matching TRBD2. With 1 base clipped from V and 2 bases from J, the junction kept 9 bases outside the gene matches. CDR1 GTSNPN and CDR2 SVGIG come from the germline V gene (reference sequence). This CDR3 is built from 17 residues. This CDR3 reads CAWSEGPIAGAYNEQFF. The DNA for the CDR3 is TGTGCCTGGAGTGAAGGTCCGATAGCGGGAGCCTACAATGAGCAGTTCTTC.

This sequence joins TRBV27 and TRBJ1-1; maybe TRBD1 (6 bases). CDR1 is MNHEY, CDR2 SMNVEV, per germline (reference sequence). Trimming took off 4 bases at V and 1 base at J, with 10 bases between the two ends. CDR3 size: 14 residues. Here the CDR3 reads CASSYRDWNTEAFF. CDR3 DNA sequence: TGTGCCAGCAGTTACAGGGATTGGAACACTGAAGCTTTCTTT.

The chain recombines TRBV29-1 with TRBJ1-2; D unresolved. This CDR3 comprises 10 residues. The ends were cut back, 6 bases at V and 7 bases at J, with 9 bases in the middle. Germline CDR1 is SQVTM and CDR2 is ANQGSEA. The CDR3 reads CSVADGGYTF. CDR3 coding DNA: TGCAGCGTAGCGGACGGTGGCTACACCTTC.

The V gene is TRBV25-1, the J gene TRBJ1-2; D call uncertain. Germline CDR1 reads MGHDK; CDR2 reads SYGVNS. The V end was cut by 2 bases, the J end by 8 bases, with 21 bases between. The CDR3 contains 16 residues. This CDR3 reads CASSETGSAVTDGYTF. The CDR3 nucleotides read TGTGCCAGCAGTGAAACCGGGTCGGCAGTTACGGACGGCTACACCTTC.

The rearrangement joins TRBV27 to TRBJ1-2; 8 bases map to TRBD1. V gave up 6 bases and J gave up 6 bases; unmatched junction bases: 6. Germline loops: CDR1 MNHEY, CDR2 SMNVEV (reference sequence). The CDR3 length is 13 residues. In nucleotides, the CDR3 is TGTGCCAGCAGCGTCGCCAGGGGGCATGGCTACACCTTC. This codes for CASSVARGHGYTF.

The J gene is TRBJ2-5, the V gene TRBV27; TRBD2 matches 10 bases. The trim removed 1 base at V and 5 bases at J, leaving 7 bases unmatched. In germline, CDR1 is MNHEY, CDR2 SMNVEV (reference sequence). The length of the CDR3 is 16 residues. The CDR3 is CASSLLGSGRWETQYF. The CDR3 DNA reads TGTGCCAGCAGTTTATTGGGTAGCGGGAGGTGGGAGACCCAGTACTTC.

The V call is TRBV25-1, the J call TRBJ2-5; the match to TRBD1 covers 9 bases. The CDR3 contains 15 residues. With 8 bases clipped from V and 4 bases from J, the junction kept 11 bases outside the gene matches. Per the germline V gene, CDR1 is MGHDK and CDR2 is SYGVNS. Here the CDR3 DNA reads TGTGCCAGCCGTATGCCGGGACAGGGAGGAGAGACCCAGTACTTC. It yields the protein CASRMPGQGGETQYF.

This clone was picked up a small number of times. The J gene is TRBJ2-2, the V gene TRBV29-1; no clear D gene. V dropped 8 bases and J dropped 6 bases, with 16 bases sitting between them. In germline, CDR1 is SQVTM, CDR2 ANQGSEA. CDR3 length: 13 residues. CDR3 in DNA: TGCAGCCTCATAGAGGACGCGGCCGGGGAGCTGTTTTTT. Translating it yields CSLIEDAAGELFF.

This clone occurred a few times. The CDR3 reads CASSFQVWSDTQYF. The DNA of the CDR3 is TGTGCCAGCAGTTTTCAGGTTTGGTCCGATACGCAGTATTTT. The chain recombines TRBV6-5 with TRBJ2-3; no definite D call. CDR1 is MNHEY, CDR2 SVGAGI, per germline. Trimming removed 4 bases at V and 6 bases at J, with 14 bases between. The CDR3 totals 14 residues.

The chain uses TRBV2 and TRBJ2-7; 8 bases line up with TRBD2. V lost 6 bases to trimming and J lost 2 bases; unmatched junction nucleotides: 6. In germline, CDR1 is SNHLY, CDR2 FYNNEI. The CDR3 totals 14 residues. The DNA for the CDR3 is TGTGCCAGCAGCACTAGCGGCCCAACCTACGAGCAGTACTTC. Encoded protein: CASSTSGPTYEQYF.

CDR3 loop: CASTKPRGYTGELFF. The CDR3 coding sequence is TGTGCCAGCACTAAACCTCGGGGCTACACCGGGGAGCTGTTTTTT. The rearrangement uses TRBV6-5 and TRBJ2-2; D possibly uses TRBD1 or TRBD2 (5 bases each). The CDR3 is 15 amino acids. The V gene lost 7 bases and the J gene lost 3 bases, with 15 bases spanning the gap. Germline CDR1 MNHEY, CDR2 SVGAGI.

The chain couples TRBV5-6 to TRBJ1-2; 10 positions match TRBD1. CDR3 length: 13 residues. In germline, CDR1 is SGHDT, CDR2 YYEEEE. V trimming: 7 bases; J trimming: 4 bases; junction bases outside the gene matches: 4. CDR3 amino acids: CASATGGSYGYTF. Written as DNA, the CDR3 is TGTGCCAGCGCGACAGGGGGCAGCTATGGCTACACCTTC.

This clone turned up a few times. This chain connects TRBV29-1 to TRBJ1-5; 7 bases map to TRBD1. V gave up 6 bases and J gave up 12 bases; unmatched junction bases: 11. The CDR3 is made up of 12 amino acids. The germline CDR1 and CDR2 sequences are SQVTM and ANQGSEA. The CDR3 DNA reads TGCAGCGTGACGACAGGGCTGAGCGACCAGCATTTT. This translates into CSVTTGLSDQHF.

This clone was found a few times. This sequence joins TRBV30 and TRBJ2-2; TRBD2 is a possible D gene (5 bases). CDR3 length equals 14 residues. Germline V gene sequence: CDR1 GTSNPN, CDR2 SVGIG (reference sequence). The ends were cut back, 4 bases at V and 0 bases at J, with 9 bases in the middle. This CDR3 is CAWIRGTNTGELFF. For the CDR3, the DNA is TGTGCCTGGATCAGAGGGACGAACACCGGGGAGCTGTTTTTT. The full variable domain, rest sourced from reference TRBV30 and TRBJ2-2, is SQTIHQWPATLVQPVGSPLSLECTVEGTSNPNLYWYRQAAGRGLQLLFYSVGIGQISSEVPQNLSASRPQDRQFILSSKKLLLSDSGFYLCAWIRGTNTGELFFGEGSRLTVL.

J is TRBJ1-2 and V is TRBV27; 8 bases map to TRBD1. V shed 5 bases, J shed 4 bases, and the junction held 9 bases outside the gene matches. The CDR3 extends over 15 amino acids. The germline gives CDR1 MNHEY, CDR2 SMNVEV (reference sequence). Here the CDR3 reads CASSQRGQGAYGYTF. The DNA of the CDR3 is TGTGCCAGCAGTCAAAGGGGGCAGGGGGCCTATGGCTACACCTTC.